These T cell receptor beta chains were read from a single sample in a study of cytomegalovirus exposure and HLA in healthy donors. Method: immunoSEQ multiplex PCR; TCRdb's copy keeps in-frame clones and lacks some. The table lists some 130,000 clones, around 79% of them singletons. The sequencing sample was made of PBMCs. These receptors were obtained from a man between 40 and 49 years old in good health and CMV-seropositive. Each CDR3 is given without its conserved first and last residue. The order of the fields is V gene, J gene, D gene, clone size, CDR3 protein. A D gene is named only where the DNA matches it firmly. A clone size is listed for some rows: how often the clone was seen (once, few, many), or a class if it is expanded.

v_gene: TRBV30; j_gene: TRBJ1-2; d_gene: TRBD1; abundance: -; CDR3aa: AWIKDRGVGGYT
v_gene: TRBV11-2; j_gene: TRBJ2-7; d_gene: TRBD2; abundance: -; CDR3aa: ASSFRAGGSGRAGYEQY
v_gene: TRBV19; j_gene: TRBJ2-7; d_gene: -; abundance: -; CDR3aa: ASSMGRQSYEQY
v_gene: TRBV18; j_gene: TRBJ1-4; d_gene: -; abundance: -; CDR3aa: ASSPRQSQGEKLF
v_gene: TRBV28; j_gene: TRBJ1-1; d_gene: -; abundance: once; CDR3aa: ASSPQGILAF
v_gene: TRBV7-3; j_gene: TRBJ2-7; d_gene: -; abundance: -; CDR3aa: ASSPKDRGDNEQY
v_gene: TRBV5-1; j_gene: TRBJ1-1; d_gene: TRBD1; abundance: -; CDR3aa: ASSGVQGLVLSNTEAF
v_gene: TRBV2; j_gene: TRBJ1-1; d_gene: -; abundance: -; CDR3aa: ASSVNIESTNTEAF
v_gene: TRBV4-1; j_gene: TRBJ2-2; d_gene: -; abundance: -; CDR3aa: ASSPNPGANTGELF
v_gene: TRBV27; j_gene: TRBJ2-5; d_gene: TRBD2; abundance: -; CDR3aa: ASSSLGGGETQY
v_gene: TRBV5-6; j_gene: TRBJ1-4; d_gene: -; abundance: once; CDR3aa: ASSPFEGFEKLF
v_gene: TRBV30; j_gene: TRBJ2-5; d_gene: TRBD1; abundance: -; CDR3aa: AWNRGLGFQETQY
v_gene: TRBV4-2; j_gene: -; d_gene: -; abundance: -; CDR3aa: ASSQAAYSGVTLYEQY
v_gene: TRBV5-1; j_gene: TRBJ2-2; d_gene: -; abundance: -; CDR3aa: ASSDGDNWELF
v_gene: TRBV7-2; j_gene: TRBJ2-3; d_gene: -; abundance: -; CDR3aa: ASSPGGAGLTDTQY
v_gene: TRBV23-1; j_gene: TRBJ1-5; d_gene: TRBD1; abundance: -; CDR3aa: ASSQSGGGAGQPQH
v_gene: TRBV12-2; j_gene: TRBJ1-1; d_gene: -; abundance: -; CDR3aa: ASRLSGINTEAF
v_gene: TRBV28; j_gene: TRBJ2-1; d_gene: -; abundance: -; CDR3aa: ASSFSVLAYNEQF
v_gene: TRBV7-8; j_gene: TRBJ2-2; d_gene: -; abundance: -; CDR3aa: ASSSYRAGELF
v_gene: TRBV2; j_gene: TRBJ2-7; d_gene: -; abundance: -; CDR3aa: ASNSEDYLTSSYEQY
v_gene: TRBV10-3; j_gene: TRBJ2-6; d_gene: -; abundance: -; CDR3aa: AISQTVQGSSGANVLT
v_gene: TRBV29-1; j_gene: TRBJ1-1; d_gene: -; abundance: -; CDR3aa: SALQVGTEAF
v_gene: TRBV6-5; j_gene: TRBJ2-1; d_gene: TRBD2; abundance: -; CDR3aa: ASRFSGRGYNEQF
v_gene: TRBV27; j_gene: TRBJ2-5; d_gene: TRBD1; abundance: -; CDR3aa: ASSPNRGRWETQY
v_gene: TRBV19; j_gene: TRBJ1-2; d_gene: -; abundance: -; CDR3aa: ASSIQTRPYGYT
v_gene: TRBV4-1; j_gene: TRBJ1-3; d_gene: -; abundance: medium-sized; CDR3aa: ASSQETFLDTIY
v_gene: TRBV27; j_gene: TRBJ2-7; d_gene: TRBD2; abundance: -; CDR3aa: ASSFGLASYEQY
v_gene: TRBV7-6; j_gene: TRBJ1-2; d_gene: -; abundance: -; CDR3aa: ASSLGQRGYGYT